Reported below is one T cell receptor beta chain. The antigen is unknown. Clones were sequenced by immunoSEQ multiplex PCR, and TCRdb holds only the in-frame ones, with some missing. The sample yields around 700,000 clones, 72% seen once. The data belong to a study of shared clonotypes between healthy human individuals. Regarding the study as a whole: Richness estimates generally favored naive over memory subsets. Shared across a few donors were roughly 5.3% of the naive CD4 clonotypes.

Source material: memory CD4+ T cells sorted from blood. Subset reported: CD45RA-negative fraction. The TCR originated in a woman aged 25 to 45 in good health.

Here the CDR3 reads CATRGTGGPQETQYF. In DNA, the CDR3 is TGTGCCACCCGGGGAACAGGGGGACCTCAAGAGACCCAGTACTTC. The chain is built from TRBV28 and TRBJ2-5; 8 nucleotides match TRBD1. CDR3 size: 15 residues. V lost 10 bases and J lost 2; bases outside the gene matches: 12. Per germline, CDR1 MDHEN and CDR2 SYDVKM.